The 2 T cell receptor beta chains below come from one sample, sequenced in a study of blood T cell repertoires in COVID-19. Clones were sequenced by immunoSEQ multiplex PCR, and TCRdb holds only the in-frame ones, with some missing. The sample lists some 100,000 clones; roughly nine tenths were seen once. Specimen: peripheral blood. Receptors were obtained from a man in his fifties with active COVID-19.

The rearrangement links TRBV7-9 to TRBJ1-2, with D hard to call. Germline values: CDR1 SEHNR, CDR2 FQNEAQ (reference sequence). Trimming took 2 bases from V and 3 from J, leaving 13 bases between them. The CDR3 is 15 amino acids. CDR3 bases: TGTGCCAGCAGCTTATTACCGGGTAGCTACTATGGCTACACCTTC. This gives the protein CASSLLPGSYYGYTF.

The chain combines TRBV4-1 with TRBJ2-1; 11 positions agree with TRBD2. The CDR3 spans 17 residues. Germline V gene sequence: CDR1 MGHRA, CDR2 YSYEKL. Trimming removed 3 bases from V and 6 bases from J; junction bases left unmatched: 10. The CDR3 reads CASSHPRVSGGANEQFF. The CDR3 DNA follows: TGCGCCAGCAGCCATCCCAGGGTTAGCGGGGGGGCCAATGAGCAGTTCTTC.